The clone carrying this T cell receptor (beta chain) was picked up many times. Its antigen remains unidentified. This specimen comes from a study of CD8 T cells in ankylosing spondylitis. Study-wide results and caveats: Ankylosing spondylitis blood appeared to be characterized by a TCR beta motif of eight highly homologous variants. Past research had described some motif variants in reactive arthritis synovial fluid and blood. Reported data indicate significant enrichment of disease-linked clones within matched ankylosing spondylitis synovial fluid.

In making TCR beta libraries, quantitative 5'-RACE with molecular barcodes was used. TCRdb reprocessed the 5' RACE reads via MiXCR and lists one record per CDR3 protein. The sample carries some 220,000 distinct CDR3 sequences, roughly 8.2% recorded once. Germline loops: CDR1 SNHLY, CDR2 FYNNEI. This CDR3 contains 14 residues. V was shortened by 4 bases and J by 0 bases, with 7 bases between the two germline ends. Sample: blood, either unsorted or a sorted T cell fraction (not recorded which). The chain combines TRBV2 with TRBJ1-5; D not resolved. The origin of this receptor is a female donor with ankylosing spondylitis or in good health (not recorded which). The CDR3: CASSGTNSNQPQHF. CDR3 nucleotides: TGTGCCAGCAGTGGGACGAATAGCAATCAGCCCCAGCATTTT.